The next 9 T cell receptor beta chains were all read from a single sample in a study of cytomegalovirus exposure and HLA in healthy donors. The primer mix had 60 Vbeta and 13 Jbeta primers. Assay used: immunoSEQ multiplex PCR; TCRdb lists only in-frame clones, some missing. Here the sample spans about 91,000 clones, roughly nine tenths being singletons. Material: PBMCs. These receptor sequences come from a man aged 25 to 40 in good health and CMV-seropositive.

This clone is a singleton in its sample. The chain recombines TRBV9 with TRBJ2-5; D is unresolved. The CDR3 totals 15 residues. Per the germline V gene, CDR1 is SGDLS and CDR2 is YYNGEE. Trimming removed 0 bases at V and 5 bases at J, with 14 bases between. Written as DNA, the CDR3 is TGTGCCAGCAGCGTAGGAGGAAGGAGTGTGGAGACCCAGTACTTC. Translation: CASSVGGRSVETQYF.

V is TRBV6-6 and J is TRBJ2-2, with D perhaps TRBD2 (5 bases). The CDR3 contains 15 residues. The germline CDR1 and CDR2 sequences are MNHNY and SVGAGI (reference sequence). Trimming removed 6 bases from V and 1 base from J, with 12 bases in between. This CDR3 is CASRSAELNTGELFF. The CDR3 DNA reads TGTGCCAGCAGATCAGCGGAGCTGAACACCGGGGAGCTGTTTTTT.

The chain has TRBV28 and TRBJ2-7; D is possibly TRBD2 (6 bases). Trimming removed 3 bases at V and 0 bases at J, with 9 bases between. Germline loops: CDR1 MDHEN, CDR2 SYDVKM. The CDR3 length is 14 residues. The CDR3 nucleotides are TGTGCCAGCAGTTTGGGGGACTTCTCCTACGAGCAGTACTTC. Its protein is CASSLGDFSYEQYF.

The chain links TRBV2 to TRBJ2-1; 11 nucleotides agree with TRBD2. Trimming cost V 6 bases and J 12 bases; bases outside gene matches: 10. Germline V CDR1 and CDR2: SNHLY, FYNNEI. The CDR3 has 14 residues. The CDR3 DNA follows: TGTGCCAGCAGCCCGGGACTAGCGGCCGGGGGGCAGTTCTTC. It codes for CASSPGLAAGGQFF.

V is TRBV27 and J is TRBJ1-1, with a tentative D call TRBD1 (5 bases). The ends were cut back, 2 bases at V and 3 bases at J, with 19 bases in the middle. The length of the CDR3 is 17 residues. Per germline, CDR1 MNHEY and CDR2 SMNVEV (reference sequence). In DNA, the CDR3 is TGTGCCAGCAGTTTAAACAGGTACGCCGTTAGGGACACTGAAGCTTTCTTT. Protein sequence: CASSLNRYAVRDTEAFF.

The J gene is TRBJ1-5, the V gene TRBV7-2; D is unclear. This CDR3 is built from 15 residues. Trimming removed 6 bases from V and 6 bases from J, with 18 bases in between. The germline V gene has CDR1 SGHTA and CDR2 FQGNSA. CDR3 nucleotides: TGTGCCAGCAGTGTAACGCCTGGGAGGTCTCAGCCCCAGCATTTT. Translated: CASSVTPGRSQPQHF.

The chain recombines TRBV4-1 with TRBJ1-5; D perhaps matches TRBD1 (6 bases). Trimming pared 0 bases from V and 4 bases from J, leaving 10 bases between. CDR3 length: 15 residues. Germline lookup yields CDR1 MGHRA and CDR2 YSYEKL. CDR3 bases: TGCGCCAGCAGCCAAGAGGGGGGGCCAAATCAGCCCCAGCATTTT. Residues: CASSQEGGPNQPQHF.

The genes are TRBV27 and TRBJ2-4, with 8 bases aligning to TRBD1. The CDR3 consists of 13 residues. Germline V lookup: CDR1 MNHEY, CDR2 SMNVEV (reference sequence). J was trimmed by 15 bases and V by 7 bases; bases with no gene match: 14. The CDR3 is CASKAQGVPPWYF. The CDR3 DNA reads TGTGCCAGCAAAGCACAGGGGGTCCCGCCCTGGTACTTC.

V usage is TRBV2 and J usage is TRBJ2-3, with D uncertain. Trimming removed 3 bases from V and 0 bases from J, with 10 bases in between. Germline CDR1 and CDR2: SNHLY and FYNNEI. This CDR3 region has 15 residues. The CDR3 reads CASSDLGGSTDTQYF. CDR3 bases: TGTGCCAGCAGTGATCTTGGCGGCAGCACAGATACGCAGTATTTT.